This entry concerns a single TCR beta chain. Antigen unknown. These data are taken from a study of shared clonotypes between healthy human individuals. This table comes from immunoSEQ multiplex PCR, and its TCRdb copy is limited to in-frame clones, with some not included. The table shows 2 million to 2.5 million clones, with 80% to 95% occurring only once. Germline-derived CDR1 and CDR2 are SGHRS and YFSETQ. V lost 4 bases and J lost 3, with 14 bases in between. This CDR3 contains 14 residues. Points from the study as a whole: Sequencing of the sorted subsets was shown by rarefaction to be incomplete despite large depth.

The TCR originated in a man younger than 35 in good health. Some clones in this sample may be carry-over from other donors' samples. Material: naive CD4+ T cells from PBMCs. Subset reported: CD45RA+ positively selected. J is TRBJ2-7 and V is TRBV5-1, with D possibly TRBD2 on 6 matching bases. The CDR3 bases are TGCGCCAGCAGCCCCGCCGGGACTGTCTACGAGCAGTACTTC. It translates to CASSPAGTVYEQYF.